The entry that follows covers one T cell receptor (beta chain) sequence. As yet, its antigen is unknown. This sample stems from a study of T cells in Graves' hyperthyroidism and ophthalmopathy. Study observations and caveats: The model predicted ophthalmopathy a median around 6.5 months before onset.

Amplified TCR beta CDR3 regions derived from RNA transcripts. First-round RT-PCR targeting the TCR CDR3 was performed with the HTBI primer set. From the multiplex PCR reads, TCRdb called clonotypes with MiXCR, one entry per CDR3 protein. The sample has around 600,000 distinct CDR3 sequences; approximately 15% are singletons. Disease lasting under 3 months, a NOSPECS grade of at least 4, and a Clinical Activity Score of at least 3 were features of the ophthalmopathy patients. This TCR came from a young woman with Graves' ophthalmopathy. The sequencing input was blood.

CDR3 amino acids: CASSKGLANYNEQFF. In DNA, the CDR3 is TGTGCCAGTAGTAAGGGACTAGCCAATTACAATGAGCAGTTCTTC. The rearrangement uses TRBV19 and TRBJ2-1, with 9 nucleotides matching TRBD2. Per the germline V gene, CDR1 is LNHDA and CDR2 is SQIVND (reference sequence). The CDR3 loop spans 15 amino acids. V lost 4 bases to trimming and J lost 4 bases; unmatched junction nucleotides: 5.